Following are 24 T cell receptor beta chains from one sample sequenced in a study of T-cell reconstitution after alpha-beta-depleted transplantation in children. Preparing the TCRbeta library involved the use of unique molecular identifiers. One entry per CDR3 protein results from TCRdb running MiXCR on the PCR reads. Found here are 500,000 or so distinct CDR3 sequences, about 31% of them singletons; the top ten hold approximately 2.3%. The sequencing used PBMCs from the stem cell graft donor, collected from the stem cell graft. These receptors all come from a human donor who donated a stem cell graft to a child with aplastic anemia.

The chain recombines TRBV30 with TRBJ2-2; no reliable D call. Germline V gene data show CDR1 as GTSNPN and CDR2 as SVGIG (reference sequence). This CDR3 comprises 14 residues. V lost 0 bases, J lost 5 bases, and 10 bases lay in between. The CDR3: CAWSVYVTTGELFF. The DNA of the CDR3 is TGTGCCTGGAGTGTATACGTGACAACCGGGGAGCTGTTTTTT.

The rearrangement links TRBV6-2 or TRBV6-3 to TRBJ2-1; D unclear. V was trimmed by 8 bases and J by 5 bases, leaving 16 bases between them. The CDR3 consists of 14 residues. CDR1 is MNHEY, CDR2 SVGEGT, per germline. The CDR3 nucleotides are TGTGCCAGCTCGAAGGTAGCAGGTGACAATGAGCAGTTCTTC. It specifies CASSKVAGDNEQFF.

The genes are TRBV6-6 and TRBJ1-5; D is possibly TRBD1 (5 bases). Germline values: CDR1 MNHNY, CDR2 SVGAGI (reference sequence). V dropped 8 bases and J dropped 2 bases, with 10 bases sitting between them. The CDR3 consists of 13 residues. The CDR3: CASVGRGNQPQHF. The CDR3 DNA reads TGTGCCAGCGTCGGCAGGGGCAATCAGCCCCAGCATTTT.

This chain connects TRBV19 to TRBJ2-1, with D unresolved. Trimming pared 7 bases from V and 0 bases from J, leaving 16 bases between. The length of the CDR3 is 16 residues. Germline CDR1 LNHDA, CDR2 SQIVND (reference sequence). CDR3 nucleotides: TGTGCCAGTAATACCAACGGCGGAAGCTCCTACAATGAGCAGTTCTTC. It encodes CASNTNGGSSYNEQFF.

The chain couples TRBV5-4 to TRBJ2-3; TRBD2 aligns across 9 bases. Trimming took 4 bases from V and 8 from J; bases not matched to a gene: 14. The CDR3 contains 16 residues. Germline V gene lookup returns CDR1 SGHNT and CDR2 YYREEE (reference sequence). CDR3 protein: CASSPGGSGGVVTQYF. The CDR3 DNA is TGTGCCAGCAGCCCCGGGGGTAGCGGGGGCGTGGTTACGCAGTATTTT.

This clonotype was recorded a few times. V gene TRBV27 combines with J gene TRBJ1-1, with D hard to call. Germline lookup yields CDR1 MNHEY and CDR2 SMNVEV (reference sequence). The CDR3 is made up of 15 amino acids. The ends were cut back, 2 bases at V and 0 bases at J, with 10 bases in the middle. The CDR3 loop reads CASSLNGGVNTEAFF. CDR3 coding DNA: TGTGCCAGCAGTTTAAACGGCGGAGTGAACACTGAAGCTTTCTTT.

The chain couples TRBV25-1 to TRBJ2-4; D gene uncertain. CDR3 size: 15 residues. V lost 2 bases and J lost 0, with 8 bases in between. CDR1 is MGHDK, CDR2 SYGVNS, per germline. CDR3 coding DNA: TGTGCCAGCAGTGAAGAGATACTAGCCAAAAACATTCAGTACTTC. It encodes CASSEEILAKNIQYF.

The chain has TRBV15 and TRBJ2-7; 10 nucleotides match TRBD1. This CDR3 is 15 amino acids long. Germline V gives CDR1 LNHNV, CDR2 YYDKDF (reference sequence). The V segment lost 5 bases and the J segment 7 bases; nucleotides outside the gene matches: 11. CDR3 region: CATSRPGTGVREQYV. The DNA for the CDR3 is TGTGCCACCAGCCGGCCCGGGACAGGGGTCCGGGAGCAGTACGTC.

Concerning this clonotype: One end of the junction fails to match germline, which may point to a read error. The V gene is TRBV6-5, the J gene TRBJ2-1; D may be TRBD2 (6 bases). CDR1 and CDR2 (germline): MNHEY, SVGAGI. CDR3 length: 15 residues. CDR3 DNA: TGTGCCAGCAGTTACCGACCTAGCGCCTACGATGAGCAGTTCTTC. Translation gives CASSYRPSAYDEQFF.

CDR3 DNA sequence: TGCAGTGCTACGGGACAGGGGGCGACTCAGCCCCAGCATTTT. This sequence encodes CSATGQGATQPQHF. The V call is TRBV20-1, the J call TRBJ1-5, with TRBD1 identical over 12 bases. This CDR3 has 14 amino acids. Germline CDR1 is DFQATT and CDR2 is SNEGSKA (reference sequence). J was trimmed by 6 bases and V by 4 bases; bases with no gene match: 4.

The chain is built from TRBV18 and TRBJ2-4, with 7 bases lining up with TRBD1. Trimming cost V 1 base and J 0 bases; bases outside gene matches: 3. Germline loops: CDR1 KGHSH, CDR2 LQKENI. The CDR3 totals 16 residues. CDR3 protein: CASSPQQGIAKNIQYF. The CDR3 region has the DNA TGTGCCAGCTCACCACAACAGGGGATAGCCAAAAACATTCAGTACTTC.

V is TRBV29-1 and J is TRBJ2-7; D might be TRBD1 (8 bases). Germline lookup yields CDR1 SQVTM and CDR2 ANQGSEA. V lost 1 base and J lost 4, with 14 bases in between. This CDR3 spans 14 amino acids. The CDR3 region is CSVEGTGRGYEQYF. In DNA, the CDR3 is TGCAGCGTTGAAGGGACAGGGAGGGGGTACGAGCAGTACTTC.

This chain connects TRBV7-9 to TRBJ2-7; 11 nucleotides line up with TRBD1. Trimming took 3 bases from V and 3 from J; bases not matched to a gene: 7. The CDR3 sequence is 16 residues long. Germline V gene lookup returns CDR1 SEHNR and CDR2 FQNEAQ (reference sequence). CDR3 amino acids: CASSLGQGGTVYEQYF. For the CDR3, the DNA is TGTGCCAGCAGCTTGGGACAGGGGGGTACGGTCTACGAGCAGTACTTC.

This clonotype was counted between two and nine times. J is TRBJ2-7 and V is TRBV9; possibly TRBD1 for D (5 bases). The germline CDR1 and CDR2 sequences are SGDLS and YYNGEE. The CDR3 consists of 15 residues. V lost 0 bases, J lost 3 bases, and 13 bases lay in between. The chain's CDR3 is CASSVGEATDYEQYF. DNA for the CDR3: TGTGCCAGCAGCGTAGGCGAAGCGACAGACTACGAGCAGTACTTC. The full variable domain, completed using reference TRBV9 and TRBJ2-7, is DSGVTQTPKHLITATGQRVTLRCSPRSGDLSVYWYQQSLDQGLQFLIQYYNGEERAKGNILERFSAQQFPDLHSELNLSSLELGDSALYFCASSVGEATDYEQYFGPGTRLTVT.

The chain recombines TRBV6-5 with TRBJ2-5, with 7 nucleotides matching TRBD2. Germline loops: CDR1 MNHEY, CDR2 SVGAGI. V lost 2 bases to trimming and J lost 9 bases; unmatched junction nucleotides: 0. This CDR3 has 11 residues. In DNA, the CDR3 is TGTGCCAGCAGTTACCGGGGGGCCCAGTACTTC. It translates to CASSYRGAQYF.

V gene TRBV28 combines with J gene TRBJ2-5, with D unresolved. Trimming stripped 5 bases from V and 5 bases from J, with 12 bases between. Germline lookup yields CDR1 MDHEN and CDR2 SYDVKM. This CDR3 contains 13 residues. In nucleotides, the CDR3 is TGTGCCAGCAGTACCCTCGCCCCTGAGACCCAGTACTTC. It encodes CASSTLAPETQYF.

This clonotype was found a few times. The J gene is TRBJ1-1, the V gene TRBV7-2, with D uncertain. The CDR3 length is 14 residues. Looked up from germline, CDR1 is SGHTA and CDR2 is FQGNSA. The ends were cut back, 5 bases at V and 4 bases at J, with 14 bases in the middle. CDR3 sequence (DNA): TGTGCCAGCAGCCGGAACCCGGAGGGCACTGAAGCTTTCTTT. Protein sequence: CASSRNPEGTEAFF.

This chain joins TRBV7-9 and TRBJ2-1; possible D gene TRBD2, 5 bases. CDR1 and CDR2 (germline): SEHNR, FQNEAQ (reference sequence). This CDR3 spans 17 amino acids. Trimming cost V 5 bases and J 7 bases, with 24 bases left between them. The CDR3 sequence is CASSPRGASLRRNEQFF. The CDR3 DNA reads TGTGCCAGCAGCCCCCGGGGAGCGAGCCTTCGAAGGAATGAGCAGTTCTTC. Combining the CDR3 with reference TRBV7-9 and TRBJ2-1 gives the whole variable domain DTGVSQNPRHKITKRGQNVTFRCDPISEHNRLYWYRQTLGQGPEFLTYFQNEAQLEKSRLLSDRFSAERPKGSFSTLEIQRTEQGDSAMYLCASSPRGASLRRNEQFFGPGTRLTVL.

The chain couples TRBV7-2 to TRBJ2-1; D is uncertain. CDR3 length equals 14 residues. Trimming took 4 bases from V and 7 from J, leaving 14 bases between them. From germline, CDR1 is SGHTA and CDR2 FQGNSA. CDR3 sequence: CASSYLLVGNEQFF. The DNA for the CDR3 is TGTGCCAGCAGCTATCTCCTAGTGGGGAATGAGCAGTTCTTC.

The chain links TRBV9 to TRBJ1-5; D perhaps matches TRBD1 (6 bases). Germline V gene lookup returns CDR1 SGDLS and CDR2 YYNGEE. The CDR3 sequence is 15 residues long. The V gene lost 0 bases and the J gene lost 5 bases, with 12 bases spanning the gap. The CDR3 loop reads CASSVDGTGYQPQHF. The CDR3 nucleotides read TGTGCCAGCAGCGTAGATGGAACAGGGTATCAGCCCCAGCATTTT. Full variable domain (missing parts from reference TRBV9 and TRBJ1-5): DSGVTQTPKHLITATGQRVTLRCSPRSGDLSVYWYQQSLDQGLQFLIQYYNGEERAKGNILERFSAQQFPDLHSELNLSSLELGDSALYFCASSVDGTGYQPQHFGDGTRLSIL.

The chain carries TRBV10-3 and TRBJ1-1; 7 bases are a match to TRBD1. Germline V gene lookup returns CDR1 ENHRY and CDR2 SYGVKD. With V trimmed by 4 bases and J by 6 bases, 2 bases remained unmatched. The CDR3 has 12 amino acids. Written as DNA, the CDR3 is TGTGCCATCAGTGGACAGGGCCCTGAAGCTTTCTTT. Translated, it gives CAISGQGPEAFF.

Regarding this clonotype: The junction and the germline gene differ at one end; a read error may be behind it. The gene calls are TRBV12-3 or TRBV12-4 and TRBJ2-6, with a weak D call TRBD1 (5 bases). The CDR3 has 12 amino acids. The CDR3 DNA is TGTGCCAGCAGTTTTGGGGCCAACGGCCTGACTTTC. Amino acids: CASSFGANGLTF.

The rearrangement joins TRBV5-6 to TRBJ2-7; D ambiguous. The CDR3 loop spans 15 amino acids. Germline CDR1 is SGHDT and CDR2 is YYEEEE. V dropped 1 base and J dropped 0 bases, with 11 bases sitting between them. CDR3 sequence: CASSLIELSSYEQYV. The CDR3, as DNA: TGTGCCAGCAGCTTGATCGAGCTGAGCTCCTACGAGCAGTACGTC.

The chain links TRBV12-3 or TRBV12-4 to TRBJ2-1, with D possibly TRBD2 on 5 matching bases. Trimming stripped 6 bases from V and 4 bases from J, with 13 bases between. This CDR3 is 14 amino acids long. The DNA for the CDR3 is TGTGCCAGCAGCTCCCGCGGACTGTACAATGAGCAGTTCTTC. This translates into CASSSRGLYNEQFF.